A selection of T cell receptor beta chains follows, all from one sample in a study of blood T cell repertoires in COVID-19. Generated by immunoSEQ multiplex PCR, the TCRdb table keeps only in-frame clones and is missing some. Of more than 100,000 clones listed, approximately 88% were seen once; the top ten hold approximately 12%. The sample comprised peripheral blood. The receptors shown here come from a woman aged 30 to 39 who had recovered from COVID-19. CDR3s leave out the opening cysteine and the closing phenylalanine or tryptophan. The D gene is left open where the match is weak. Some rows have no size entry. The others give once, few or many, or a class for an expanded clone.

D: NA; J: TRBJ1-6; V: TRBV3-1/TRBV3-2; size: NA; CDR3: ASSLHEGRISPLH
D: TRBD2; J: TRBJ2-6; V: TRBV7-9; size: NA; CDR3: ASSPPLAGGDSGANVLT
D: NA; J: TRBJ1-2; V: TRBV3-1/TRBV3-2; size: NA; CDR3: ASSQDSGYGYT
D: TRBD1; J: TRBJ1-3; V: TRBV9; size: NA; CDR3: ASSVEGTGSGNTIY
D: TRBD1; J: TRBJ2-7; V: TRBV29-1; size: NA; CDR3: SVGTGGRYEQY
D: NA; J: TRBJ1-6; V: TRBV6-5; size: NA; CDR3: ASSYVTGGSPLH
D: NA; J: TRBJ2-2; V: TRBV5-1; size: NA; CDR3: ASSLVALGATNTGELF
D: TRBD1; J: TRBJ2-1; V: TRBV25-1; size: NA; CDR3: ASRVDRVGNEQF
D: TRBD1; J: TRBJ1-2; V: TRBV2; size: NA; CDR3: ASSVGGNGYT
D: TRBD1; J: TRBJ2-1; V: TRBV29-1; size: NA; CDR3: SVMGGQGADEQF
D: TRBD1; J: TRBJ1-4; V: TRBV5-4; size: NA; CDR3: ASRAGTGTGKLF
D: NA; J: TRBJ2-1; V: TRBV6-5; size: NA; CDR3: ASSYSMLAGEQF
D: NA; J: TRBJ1-2; V: TRBV29-1; size: NA; CDR3: SVETGTELYGYT
D: NA; J: TRBJ1-1; V: TRBV5-1; size: NA; CDR3: ASSVQVMNTEAF
D: TRBD1; J: TRBJ1-2; V: TRBV9; size: NA; CDR3: ASSPGTGGSLYGYT
D: NA; J: TRBJ1-1; V: TRBV3-1/TRBV3-2; size: NA; CDR3: ASSQEYGGFTEAF
D: TRBD1; J: TRBJ1-5; V: TRBV3-1/TRBV3-2; size: NA; CDR3: ASSQQGQGSNQPQH
D: NA; J: TRBJ2-7; V: TRBV7-2; size: few; CDR3: ASSFDSGTYEQY
D: TRBD1; J: TRBJ2-7; V: TRBV19; size: NA; CDR3: ASSIEKGAREQY
D: NA; J: TRBJ1-1; V: TRBV5-4; size: NA; CDR3: ASRSRNTEAF
D: TRBD2; J: TRBJ2-1; V: TRBV6-5; size: once; CDR3: ASITAAGGYNEQF
D: NA; J: TRBJ2-7; V: TRBV7-2; size: NA; CDR3: ASSLANPRGEQY
D: TRBD2; J: TRBJ2-1; V: TRBV5-1; size: NA; CDR3: ASSLRGGSYNEQF
D: TRBD1; J: TRBJ2-1; V: TRBV19; size: NA; CDR3: ASSIAETGSYEQF
D: TRBD1; J: TRBJ1-2; V: TRBV19; size: NA; CDR3: ASSIDPLDRGYGYT
D: NA; J: TRBJ1-1; V: TRBV6-5; size: once; CDR3: ASARDTGRTEAF
D: TRBD1; J: TRBJ1-1; V: TRBV19; size: medium-sized; CDR3: ASSIGTGGGTEAF
D: TRBD2; J: TRBJ2-1; V: TRBV27; size: NA; CDR3: ASSLLAGSWDEQF
D: NA; J: TRBJ2-7; V: TRBV18; size: NA; CDR3: ASSPGTGPPYEQY
D: NA; J: TRBJ2-5; V: TRBV11-2; size: NA; CDR3: ASRPGGETQY
D: NA; J: TRBJ1-2; V: TRBV19; size: NA; CDR3: ASSTIDSNYGYT
D: TRBD2; J: TRBJ2-3; V: TRBV3-1/TRBV3-2; size: NA; CDR3: ASSILAGGGDTQY
D: TRBD1; J: TRBJ2-3; V: TRBV24-1; size: NA; CDR3: ATSDPRDRGTDTQY
D: NA; J: TRBJ1-6; V: TRBV19; size: few; CDR3: ASRTVTSSYNSPLH
D: TRBD1; J: TRBJ1-1; V: TRBV19; size: NA; CDR3: ASSPWKGAPEAF
D: NA; J: TRBJ1-5; V: TRBV4-2; size: NA; CDR3: ASSQDPGDPPQH
D: NA; J: TRBJ2-2; V: TRBV3-1/TRBV3-2; size: NA; CDR3: ASSLLTTGELF
D: TRBD1; J: TRBJ1-4; V: TRBV2; size: once; CDR3: ASRARQGWGEKLF
D: NA; J: TRBJ1-1; V: TRBV6-5; size: NA; CDR3: ASSYGLGSTEAF
D: TRBD1; J: TRBJ1-2; V: TRBV2; size: NA; CDR3: ASSEASDRAREGGYT
D: NA; J: TRBJ1-1; V: TRBV5-1; size: few; CDR3: ASSLVSGEDPAF
D: TRBD1; J: TRBJ2-7; V: TRBV6-6; size: NA; CDR3: ASSLPRGQGSYEQY
D: NA; J: TRBJ2-2; V: TRBV9; size: NA; CDR3: ASSALRFTGELF
D: TRBD2; J: TRBJ2-3; V: TRBV5-1; size: NA; CDR3: ASSLTSGTTDTQY
D: TRBD1; J: TRBJ2-7; V: TRBV6-2/TRBV6-3; size: NA; CDR3: ASSYDRGLFEQY
D: NA; J: TRBJ1-2; V: TRBV7-9; size: NA; CDR3: ASSLAVREDGYT
D: TRBD1; J: TRBJ1-5; V: TRBV7-6; size: NA; CDR3: ASSSRQGSNQPQH
D: TRBD2; J: TRBJ2-1; V: TRBV3-1/TRBV3-2; size: few; CDR3: ASSLVIAGVRNEQF